This TCR beta chain was observed in a study of blood T cell repertoires in COVID-19. Study at large: COVID-19 samples collected from the United States, Italy and Spain covered acute and convalescent phases. In each case, the material was cDNA or gDNA derived from T cells, B-cell-depleted T cells, or PBMCs.

As originally analysed: Quantification of nucleated cells was approximated via reference gene primer amplification. Profiled with immunoSEQ multiplex PCR; TCRdb holds only in-frame clones, not every one. V, J and clone size derive from that table, while D and trimming were established from the DNA sequence. The repertoire consists of about 140,000 clones, with 80% to 90% occurring once and the leading ten covering about 1.8%. V lost 8 bases and J 9 bases, leaving 23 bases between the germline ends. Germline assignment: CDR1 MNHEY and CDR2 SMNVEV (reference sequence). This CDR3 spans 15 amino acids. The sample consisted of peripheral blood. This clonotype was obtained from a woman aged 45 to 65 with acute or convalescent COVID-19. The chain has TRBV27 and TRBJ2-1; the D gene is possibly TRBD2 (5 bases). CDR3 sequence: CASQRERERWIEQFF. The CDR3 coding sequence is TGTGCCAGCCAACGTGAAAGGGAGAGGTGGATTGAGCAGTTCTTC.